This T cell receptor beta chain appears in the sequencing data of a study of blood T cell repertoires in COVID-19. Assignments of participants to cohorts depended upon their own reported clinical history. V lost 3 bases to trimming and J lost 7 bases, with 14 bases between them. Germline lookup yields CDR1 DFQATT and CDR2 SNEGSKA (reference sequence). This CDR3 is built from 13 residues. The protocol was immunoSEQ multiplex PCR, while the TCRdb copy is restricted to in-frame clones and leaves out a portion. In the table there are approximately 100,000 clones, approximately 83% of which are singletons.

This TCR derives from a woman between 50 and 59 years old who had recovered from COVID-19. The gene calls are TRBV20-1 and TRBJ2-3, with a weak D call TRBD1 (6 bases). Sample: PBMCs or T cells enriched from blood (not recorded which). The CDR3 protein is CSASWAGEHTQYF. The CDR3 region has the DNA TGCAGTGCTAGTTGGGCAGGGGAACATACGCAGTATTTT.